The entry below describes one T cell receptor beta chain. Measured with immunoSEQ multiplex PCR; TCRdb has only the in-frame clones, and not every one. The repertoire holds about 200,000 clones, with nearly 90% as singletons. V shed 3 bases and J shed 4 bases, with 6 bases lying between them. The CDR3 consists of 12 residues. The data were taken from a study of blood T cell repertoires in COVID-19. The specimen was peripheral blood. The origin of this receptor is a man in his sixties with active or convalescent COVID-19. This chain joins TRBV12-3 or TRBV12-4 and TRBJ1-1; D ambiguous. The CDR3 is CASSFSGTEAFF. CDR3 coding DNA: TGTGCCAGCAGTTTCTCGGGCACTGAAGCTTTCTTT.